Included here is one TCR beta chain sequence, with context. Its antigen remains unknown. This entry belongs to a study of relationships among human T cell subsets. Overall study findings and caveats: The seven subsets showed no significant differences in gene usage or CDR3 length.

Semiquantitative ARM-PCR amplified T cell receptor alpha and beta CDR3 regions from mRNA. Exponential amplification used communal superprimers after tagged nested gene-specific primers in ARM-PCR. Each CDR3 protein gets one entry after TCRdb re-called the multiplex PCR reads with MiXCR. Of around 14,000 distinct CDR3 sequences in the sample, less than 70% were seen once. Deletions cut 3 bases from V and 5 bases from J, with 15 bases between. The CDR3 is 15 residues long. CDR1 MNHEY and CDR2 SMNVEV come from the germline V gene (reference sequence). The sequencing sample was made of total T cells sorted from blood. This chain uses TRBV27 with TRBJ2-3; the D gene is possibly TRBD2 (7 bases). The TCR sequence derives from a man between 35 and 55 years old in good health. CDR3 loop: CASSLGGGRGDTQYF. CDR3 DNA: TGTGCCAGCAGTTTGGGCGGGGGCCGAGGAGATACGCAGTATTTT.